The 12 T cell receptor beta chains below all came from one sample that was sequenced in a study of blood T cell repertoires in COVID-19. The method was immunoSEQ multiplex PCR; TCRdb's version includes in-frame clones alone and lacks a portion of them. Of around 56,000 clones listed, roughly nine tenths are singletons. Sequenced sample: peripheral blood. The receptors shown here come from a woman aged 55 to 70 with active or convalescent COVID-19.

The table lists this clone with a few counts. The chain combines TRBV25-1 with TRBJ1-2, with D possibly TRBD1 on 5 matching bases. Germline V gene sequence: CDR1 MGHDK, CDR2 SYGVNS. The CDR3 extends over 14 amino acids. Trimming left V 3 bases short and J 5 bases short, with 13 bases between. Written as DNA, the CDR3 is TGTGCCAGCAGTGACCCCGGGGGAAGTTATGGCTACACCTTC. It yields the protein CASSDPGGSYGYTF.

This chain uses TRBV9 with TRBJ2-1, with a possible D match to TRBD2 (6 bases). V was clipped by 3 bases and J by 0 bases, with 10 bases between them. The CDR3 sequence is 15 residues long. The germline V gene has CDR1 SGDLS and CDR2 YYNGEE. The chain's CDR3 is CASSGAGHSYNEQFF. The DNA of the CDR3 is TGTGCCAGCAGCGGAGCGGGTCACTCCTACAATGAGCAGTTCTTC.

The J gene is TRBJ2-7, the V gene TRBV28; 12 bases match TRBD1. Germline V lookup: CDR1 MDHEN, CDR2 SYDVKM. The CDR3 is made up of 15 amino acids. V dropped 6 bases and J dropped 6; count of bases not matched to a gene: 9. The chain's CDR3 is CASRRTGTGGPEQYF. DNA of the CDR3: TGTGCCAGCAGGAGGACCGGGACAGGGGGCCCCGAGCAGTACTTC.

The chain employs TRBV5-1 and TRBJ1-1; perhaps TRBD1 as D (5 bases). Trimming stripped 1 base from V and 1 base from J, with 17 bases between. Germline CDR1 SGHRS, CDR2 YFSETQ. The CDR3 extends over 17 amino acids. CDR3 DNA: TGCGCCAGCAGCTTGATTGGGACGGGACTCCCGAACACTGAAGCTTTCTTT. Translated: CASSLIGTGLPNTEAFF. Based on the CDR3 plus reference TRBV5-1 and TRBJ1-1, the full variable domain is KAGVTQTPRYLIKTRGQQVTLSCSPISGHRSVSWYQQTPGQGLQFLFEYFSETQRNKGNFPGRFSGRQFSNSRSEMNVSTLELGDSALYLCASSLIGTGLPNTEAFFGQGTRLTVV.

The chain combines TRBV5-6 with TRBJ2-3; the match to TRBD2 covers 8 bases. In germline, CDR1 is SGHDT, CDR2 YYEEEE. Germline trimming cut 4 bases from V and 1 base from J; bases unmatched to any gene: 8. The length of the CDR3 is 16 residues. The CDR3 DNA reads as TGTGCCAGCAGCAAGAGAATAGCGGGACGCACAGATACGCAGTATTTT. Its translation: CASSKRIAGRTDTQYF.

This chain uses TRBV4-1 with TRBJ1-4; D gene uncertain. The CDR3 has 13 residues. Trimming removed 1 base from V and 8 bases from J, with 8 bases in between. Germline V CDR1 and CDR2: MGHRA, YSYEKL. DNA for the CDR3: TGCGCCAGCAGCCAAGTGGGCGGGGAAAAACTGTTTTTT. It yields the protein CASSQVGGEKLFF.

V usage is TRBV28 and J usage is TRBJ2-1, with TRBD1 as a possible D gene (5 bases). This CDR3 contains 13 residues. V was clipped by 7 bases and J by 5 bases, with 12 bases between them. Germline CDR1 MDHEN, CDR2 SYDVKM. CDR3 protein: CASTTPGNNEQFF. CDR3 sequence (DNA): TGTGCCAGCACCACCCCAGGGAACAATGAGCAGTTCTTC.

This clone was observed a handful of times. The chain has TRBV7-9 and TRBJ1-1, with D unclear. CDR3 size: 13 residues. Between the trimmed V and J ends, which lost 5 bases and 1 base, there was a span of 8 bases. Per the germline V gene, CDR1 is SEHNR and CDR2 is FQNEAQ (reference sequence). This CDR3 reads CASSHRGNTEAFF. The CDR3 nucleotides read TGTGCCAGCAGCCATCGGGGGAACACTGAAGCTTTCTTT. The full variable domain, with the rest looked up from reference TRBV7-9 and TRBJ1-1, is DTGVSQNPRHKITKRGQNVTFRCDPISEHNRLYWYRQTLGQGPEFLTYFQNEAQLEKSRLLSDRFSAERPKGSFSTLEIQRTEQGDSAMYLCASSHRGNTEAFFGQGTRLTVV.

The rearrangement joins TRBV6-2 or TRBV6-3 to TRBJ2-2; the match to TRBD1 covers 7 bases. With V trimmed by 4 bases and J by 5 bases, 10 bases remained unmatched. The CDR3 runs to 16 residues. Germline CDR1 and CDR2: MNHEY and SVGEGT. This CDR3 is CASSSIDRAGTGELFF. DNA of the CDR3: TGTGCCAGCAGTTCCATCGACAGGGCCGGGACCGGGGAGCTGTTTTTT.

This clone was counted a single time. The gene calls are TRBV28 and TRBJ1-5; D not certain. The germline V gene encodes CDR1 MDHEN and CDR2 SYDVKM. V was clipped by 8 bases and J by 2 bases, with 7 bases between them. The CDR3 extends over 12 amino acids. Written as DNA, the CDR3 is TGTGCCAGCGAGGTTGGCAATCAGCCCCAGCATTTT. This translates into CASEVGNQPQHF.

The chain uses TRBV5-1 and TRBJ2-1; 13 nucleotides align to TRBD2. This CDR3 is built from 16 residues. J was trimmed by 3 bases and V by 3 bases; bases with no gene match: 3. Germline V gene data show CDR1 as SGHRS and CDR2 as YFSETQ. The CDR3, as DNA: TGCGCCAGCAGCTGGACTAGCGGGAGAGACTACAATGAGCAGTTCTTC. As protein: CASSWTSGRDYNEQFF.

The J gene is TRBJ1-5, the V gene TRBV15; no firm D call. The CDR3 covers 15 residues. CDR1 LNHNV and CDR2 YYDKDF come from the germline V gene (reference sequence). The germline V and J ends were trimmed by 1 base and 3 bases, with 10 bases remaining between them. Here the CDR3 reads CATSRVRILNQPQHF. As DNA, the CDR3 is TGTGCCACCAGCAGAGTTCGAATACTCAATCAGCCCCAGCATTTT.